These T cell receptor beta chains were read from a single sample in a study of T-cell memory formation after mild COVID-19. TCRdb re-called the 5' RACE reads with MiXCR, one entry per CDR3 protein. The sample lists about 170,000 distinct CDR3 sequences; 13% were seen once. The sample comprised PBMCs or a T cell subset sorted from them (not recorded which). All receptors come from a man aged 18 to 30 who had mild COVID-19 (a few samples of this study predate the infection). Cell type and time point are not known. CDR3s include the opening cysteine and the closing phenylalanine or tryptophan. A D gene is named only where the DNA matches it firmly. Not all rows give a size; the values are once, few, many and, for expanded clones, a class.

>TRBJ2-5|TRBV10-3|-|-
CAISAREETQYF
TGTGCCATCAGTGCCAGGGAGGAGACCCAGTACTTC
>TRBJ2-7|TRBV20-1|-|few
CSVAAGRSYEQYF
TGCAGTGTGGCCGCGGGACGTTCCTACGAGCAGTACTTC
>TRBJ2-2|TRBV19|TRBD1|-
CASSIGTGVLTRELFF
TGTGCCAGTAGTATTGGGACAGGGGTCTTAACCCGGGAGCTGTTTTTT
>TRBJ2-3|TRBV5-1|-|few
CASSPREGPDTQYF
TGCGCCAGCAGCCCAAGAGAGGGTCCAGATACGCAGTATTTT
>TRBJ1-2|TRBV7-9|-|-
CASSLTAGYTF
TGTGCCAGCAGCTTAACAGCCGGCTACACCTTC
>TRBJ1-4|TRBV25-1|TRBD1|-
CASSGPYTGDKLFF
TGTGCCAGCAGTGGACCATATACAGGGGATAAACTGTTTTTT
>TRBJ2-2|TRBV24-1|-|-
CATSDQSGGRANTGELFF
TGTGCCACCAGTGACCAGTCCGGAGGACGGGCGAACACCGGGGAGCTGTTTTTT
>TRBJ2-1|TRBV19|TRBD2|many
CASSTSGGQQFF
TGTGCCAGTAGTACATCGGGGGGGCAACAGTTCTTC
>TRBJ2-7|TRBV20-1|TRBD2|-
CSAPPAGSVTYEQYF
TGCAGTGCTCCTCCAGCGGGGTCTGTCACCTACGAGCAGTACTTC
>TRBJ1-5|TRBV5-6|-|few
CASSLAQGRFQPQHF
TGTGCCAGCAGCTTGGCCCAGGGAAGATTCCAGCCCCAGCATTTT
>TRBJ2-3|TRBV20-1|-|few
CSAVWGSTHTQYF
TGCAGTGCTGTCTGGGGGAGCACACATACGCAGTATTTT
>TRBJ2-3|TRBV4-2|TRBD2|few
CASSQESSGGTDTQYF
TGTGCCAGCAGCCAAGAATCCAGCGGGGGAACAGATACGCAGTATTTT
>TRBJ2-1|TRBV12-3/TRBV12-4|TRBD2|many
CATNTGRAYNEQFF
TGTGCCACCAATACCGGGAGGGCTTACAATGAGCAGTTCTTC
>TRBJ2-3|TRBV7-7|-|many
CASSPGATRTDTQYF
TGTGCCAGCAGCCCCGGGGCGACCCGCACAGATACGCAGTATTTT
>TRBJ2-2|TRBV27|TRBD1|-
CASSPRQGAGELFF
TGTGCCAGCAGTCCCCGACAGGGAGCCGGGGAGCTGTTTTTT
>TRBJ1-6|TRBV7-2|TRBD1|-
CASSPRQGRPLHF
TGTGCCAGCAGCCCACGACAGGGTAGACCCCTCCACTTT
>TRBJ2-5|TRBV2|-|-
CASSRDLRETQYF
TGTGCCAGCAGCCGGGACTTGAGGGAGACCCAGTACTTC
>TRBJ2-1|TRBV7-2|-|many
CASSLARSYNEQFF
TGTGCCAGCAGCTTAGCGCGCAGCTACAATGAGCAGTTCTTC
>TRBJ1-5|TRBV5-6|-|-
CASSFRDTYQPQHF
TGTGCCAGCAGCTTCAGGGACACTTATCAGCCCCAGCATTTT
>TRBJ2-3|TRBV12-3/TRBV12-4|TRBD2|-
CASSWGLAGEVATDTQYF
TGTGCCAGCAGTTGGGGACTAGCGGGGGAGGTGGCCACAGATACGCAGTATTTT
>TRBJ2-1|TRBV5-1|-|-
CASSPTLRGPSSYNEQFF
TGCGCCAGCAGCCCGACTTTGCGGGGGCCTTCATCCTACAATGAGCAGTTCTTC
>TRBJ2-5|TRBV5-1|-|few
CASSLGQSEETQYF
TGCGCCAGCAGCTTGGGGCAGTCGGAAGAGACCCAGTACTTC
>TRBJ2-5|TRBV4-2|-|-
CASSHDAEGGGRQETQYF
TGTGCCAGCAGCCACGACGCCGAGGGGGGGGGACGTCAAGAGACCCAGTACTTC